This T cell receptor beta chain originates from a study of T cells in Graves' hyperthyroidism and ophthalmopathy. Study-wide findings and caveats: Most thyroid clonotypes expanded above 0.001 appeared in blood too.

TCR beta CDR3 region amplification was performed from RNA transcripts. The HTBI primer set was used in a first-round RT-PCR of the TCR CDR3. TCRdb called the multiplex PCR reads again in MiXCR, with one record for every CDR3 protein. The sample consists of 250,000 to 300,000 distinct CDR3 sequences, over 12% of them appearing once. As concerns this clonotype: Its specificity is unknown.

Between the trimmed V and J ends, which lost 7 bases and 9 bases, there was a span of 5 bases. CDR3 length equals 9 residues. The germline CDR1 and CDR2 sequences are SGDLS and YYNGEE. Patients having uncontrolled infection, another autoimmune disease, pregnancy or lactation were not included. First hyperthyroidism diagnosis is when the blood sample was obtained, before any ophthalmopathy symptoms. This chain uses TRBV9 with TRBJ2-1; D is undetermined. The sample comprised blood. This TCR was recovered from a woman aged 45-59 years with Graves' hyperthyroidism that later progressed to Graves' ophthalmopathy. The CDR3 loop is CASGSEQFF. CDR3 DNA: TGTGCCAGCGGCTCTGAGCAGTTCTTC.